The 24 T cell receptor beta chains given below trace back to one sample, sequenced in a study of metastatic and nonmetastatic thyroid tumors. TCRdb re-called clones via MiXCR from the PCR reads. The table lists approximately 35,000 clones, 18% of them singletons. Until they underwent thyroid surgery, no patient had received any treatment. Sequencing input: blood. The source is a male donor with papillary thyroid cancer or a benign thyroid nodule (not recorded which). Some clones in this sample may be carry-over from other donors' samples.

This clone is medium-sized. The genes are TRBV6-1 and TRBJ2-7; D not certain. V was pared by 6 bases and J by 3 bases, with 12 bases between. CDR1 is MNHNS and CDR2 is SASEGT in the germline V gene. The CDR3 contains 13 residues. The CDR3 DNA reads TGTGCCAGCAGGGCGGCCGGAAACTACGAGCAGTACTTC. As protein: CASRAAGNYEQYF.

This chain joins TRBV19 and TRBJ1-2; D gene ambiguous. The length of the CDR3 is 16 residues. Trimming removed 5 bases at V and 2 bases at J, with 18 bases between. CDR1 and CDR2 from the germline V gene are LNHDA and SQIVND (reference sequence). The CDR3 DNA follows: TGTGCCAGTAGTGCTCCGAACACGGGAATAAACTATGGCTACACCTTC. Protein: CASSAPNTGINYGYTF. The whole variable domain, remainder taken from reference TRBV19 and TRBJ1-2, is DGGITQSPKYLFRKEGQNVTLSCEQNLNHDAMYWYRQDPGQGLRLIYYSQIVNDFQKGDIAEGYSVSREKKESFPLTVTSAQKNPTAFYLCASSAPNTGINYGYTFGSGTRLTVV.

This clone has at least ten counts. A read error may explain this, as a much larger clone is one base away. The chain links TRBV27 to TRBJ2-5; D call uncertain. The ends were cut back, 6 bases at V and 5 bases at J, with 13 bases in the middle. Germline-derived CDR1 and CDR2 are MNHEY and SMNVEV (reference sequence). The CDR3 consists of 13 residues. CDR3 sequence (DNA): TGTGCCAGCAGACCCCTGGCAGTGGAGACCCAGTACTTC. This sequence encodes CASRPLAVETQYF.

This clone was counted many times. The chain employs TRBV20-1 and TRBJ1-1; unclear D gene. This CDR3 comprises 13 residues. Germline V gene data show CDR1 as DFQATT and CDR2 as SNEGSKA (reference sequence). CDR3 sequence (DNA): TGCAGAACCGGGGAGGGAGCGAACACTGAAGCTTTCTTT. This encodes CRTGEGANTEAFF.

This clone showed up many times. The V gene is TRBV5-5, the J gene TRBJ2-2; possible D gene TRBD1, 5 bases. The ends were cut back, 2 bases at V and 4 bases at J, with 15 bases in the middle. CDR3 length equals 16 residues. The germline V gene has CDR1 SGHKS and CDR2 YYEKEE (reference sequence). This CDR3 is CASSFGSWGVTGELFF. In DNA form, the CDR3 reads TGTGCCAGCAGCTTTGGGTCTTGGGGCGTCACCGGGGAGCTGTTTTTT.

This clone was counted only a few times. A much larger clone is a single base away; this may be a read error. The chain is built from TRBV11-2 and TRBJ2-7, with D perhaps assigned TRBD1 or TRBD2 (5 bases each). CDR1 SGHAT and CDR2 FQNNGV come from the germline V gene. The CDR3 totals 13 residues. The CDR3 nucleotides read TGTGCCAGCAGCCGTAAGGGTGGGGACGAGCATTACTTC. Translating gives CASSRKGGDEHYF. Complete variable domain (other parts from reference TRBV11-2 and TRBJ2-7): EAGVAQSPRYKIIEKRQSVAFWCNPISGHATLYWYQQILGQGPKLLIQFQNNGVVDDSQLPKDRFSAERLKGVDSTLKIQPAKLEDSAVYLCASSRKGGDEHYFGPGTRLTVT.

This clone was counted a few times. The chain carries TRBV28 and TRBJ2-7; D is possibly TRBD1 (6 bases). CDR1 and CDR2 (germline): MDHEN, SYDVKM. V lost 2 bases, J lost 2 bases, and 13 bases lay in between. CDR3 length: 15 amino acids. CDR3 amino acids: CASSLPRTGPYEQYF. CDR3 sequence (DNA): TGTGCCAGCAGTTTACCCCGTACAGGGCCCTACGAGCAGTACTTC.

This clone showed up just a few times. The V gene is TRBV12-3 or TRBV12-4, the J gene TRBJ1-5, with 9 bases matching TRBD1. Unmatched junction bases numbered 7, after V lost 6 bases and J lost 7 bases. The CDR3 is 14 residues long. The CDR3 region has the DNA TGTGCCAGCAGCCCTACAGGGGGCAGACAGCCCCAGCATTTT. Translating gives CASSPTGGRQPQHF.

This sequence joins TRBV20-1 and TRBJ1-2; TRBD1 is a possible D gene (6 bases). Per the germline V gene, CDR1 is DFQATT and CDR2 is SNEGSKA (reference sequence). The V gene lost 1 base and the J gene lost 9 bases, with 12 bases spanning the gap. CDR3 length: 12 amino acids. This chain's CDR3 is CSARGYRESYTF. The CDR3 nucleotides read TGCAGTGCTAGAGGGTACAGGGAGAGCTACACCTTC.

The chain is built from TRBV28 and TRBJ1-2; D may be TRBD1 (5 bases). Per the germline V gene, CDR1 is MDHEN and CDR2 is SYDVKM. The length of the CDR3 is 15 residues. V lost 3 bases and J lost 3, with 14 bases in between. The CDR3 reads CASSFGGPRDYGYTF. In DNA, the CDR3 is TGTGCCAGCAGTTTCGGAGGACCCAGGGACTATGGCTACACCTTC.

The CDR3, as DNA: TGTGCCAGCAGTTTCCTAGCGGGAGATACCGGGGAGCTGTTTTTT. Its translation: CASSFLAGDTGELFF. The rearrangement uses TRBV28 and TRBJ2-2; 10 bases agree with TRBD2. Trimming at V came to 3 bases and at J to 5 bases, leaving 3 bases not matched to a gene. CDR3 size: 15 residues. CDR1 is MDHEN and CDR2 is SYDVKM in the germline V gene.

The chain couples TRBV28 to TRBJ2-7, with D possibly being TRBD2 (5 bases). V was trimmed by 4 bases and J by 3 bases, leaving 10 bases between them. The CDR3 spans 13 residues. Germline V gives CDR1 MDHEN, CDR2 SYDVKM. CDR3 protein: CASSSIGIYEQYF. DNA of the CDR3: TGTGCCAGCAGTTCAATCGGGATCTACGAGCAGTACTTC.

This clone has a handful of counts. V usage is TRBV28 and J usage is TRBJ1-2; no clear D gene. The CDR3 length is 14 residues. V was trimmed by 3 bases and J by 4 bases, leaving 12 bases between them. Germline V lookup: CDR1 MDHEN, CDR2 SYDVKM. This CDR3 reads CASSFPPRAYGYTF. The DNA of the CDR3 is TGTGCCAGCAGTTTTCCCCCCCGGGCCTATGGCTACACCTTC.

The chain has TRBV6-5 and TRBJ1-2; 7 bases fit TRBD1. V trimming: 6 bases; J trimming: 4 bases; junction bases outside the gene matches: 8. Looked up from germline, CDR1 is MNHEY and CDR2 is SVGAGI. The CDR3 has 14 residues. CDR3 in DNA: TGTGCCAGCAGCTATCGTTCAGGGGGCTATGGCTACACCTTC. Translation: CASSYRSGGYGYTF.

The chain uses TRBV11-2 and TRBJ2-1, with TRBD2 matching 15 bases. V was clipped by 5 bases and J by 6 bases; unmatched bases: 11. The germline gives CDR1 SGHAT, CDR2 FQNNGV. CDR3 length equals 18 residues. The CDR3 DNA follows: TGTGCCAGCAGCCTTCCGGGACTAGCGGGAGGAATGGGCAATGAGCAGTTCTTC. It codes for CASSLPGLAGGMGNEQFF. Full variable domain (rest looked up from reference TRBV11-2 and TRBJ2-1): EAGVAQSPRYKIIEKRQSVAFWCNPISGHATLYWYQQILGQGPKLLIQFQNNGVVDDSQLPKDRFSAERLKGVDSTLKIQPAKLEDSAVYLCASSLPGLAGGMGNEQFFGPGTRLTVL.

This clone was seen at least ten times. Written as DNA, the CDR3 is TGCGCCAGCAGCTTCAGCGGGCTGCAAGAGACCCAGTACTTC. As protein: CASSFSGLQETQYF. J is TRBJ2-5 and V is TRBV5-1, with a possible D match to TRBD2 (6 bases). V lost 2 bases and J lost 2, with 10 bases in between. The CDR3 is 14 residues long. Germline V gene lookup returns CDR1 SGHRS and CDR2 YFSETQ.

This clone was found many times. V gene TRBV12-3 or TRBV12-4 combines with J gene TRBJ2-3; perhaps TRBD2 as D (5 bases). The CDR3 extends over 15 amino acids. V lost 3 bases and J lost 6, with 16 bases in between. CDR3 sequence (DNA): TGTGCCAGCAGTTTGGAAGGTGGCGGGCTCGATACGCAGTATTTT. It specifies CASSLEGGGLDTQYF.

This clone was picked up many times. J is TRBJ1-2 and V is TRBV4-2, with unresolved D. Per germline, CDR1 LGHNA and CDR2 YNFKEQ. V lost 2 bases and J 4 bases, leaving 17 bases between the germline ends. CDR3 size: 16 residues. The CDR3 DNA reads TGTGCCAGCAGCCAAATATCGGGCGTGAGGGTCTATGGCTACACCTTC. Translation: CASSQISGVRVYGYTF.

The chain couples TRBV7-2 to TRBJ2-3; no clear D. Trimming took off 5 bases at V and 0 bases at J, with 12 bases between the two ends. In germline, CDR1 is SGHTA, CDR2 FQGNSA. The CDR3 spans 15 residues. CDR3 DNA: TGTGCCAGCAGCGTGTATCGCTCTAGCACAGATACGCAGTATTTT. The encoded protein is CASSVYRSSTDTQYF.

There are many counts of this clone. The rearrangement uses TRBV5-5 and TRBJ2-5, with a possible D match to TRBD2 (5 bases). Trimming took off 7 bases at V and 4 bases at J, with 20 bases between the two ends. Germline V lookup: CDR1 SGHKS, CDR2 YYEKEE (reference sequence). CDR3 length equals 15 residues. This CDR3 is CASPPPARAGETQYF. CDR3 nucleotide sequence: TGTGCCAGCCCCCCCCCCGCGAGGGCGGGAGAGACCCAGTACTTC.

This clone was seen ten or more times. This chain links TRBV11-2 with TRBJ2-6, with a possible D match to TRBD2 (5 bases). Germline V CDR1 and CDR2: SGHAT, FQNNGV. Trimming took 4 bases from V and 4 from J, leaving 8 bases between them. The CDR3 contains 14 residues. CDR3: CASSSSSGANVLTF. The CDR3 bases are TGTGCCAGCAGCTCATCTAGCGGGGCCAACGTCCTGACTTTC.

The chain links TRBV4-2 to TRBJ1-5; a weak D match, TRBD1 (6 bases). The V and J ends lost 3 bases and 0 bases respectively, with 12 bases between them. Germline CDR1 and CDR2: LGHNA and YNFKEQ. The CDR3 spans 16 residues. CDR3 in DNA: TGTGCCAGCAGCCAGGGGGACATCGTTAGCAATCAGCCCCAGCATTTT. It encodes CASSQGDIVSNQPQHF.

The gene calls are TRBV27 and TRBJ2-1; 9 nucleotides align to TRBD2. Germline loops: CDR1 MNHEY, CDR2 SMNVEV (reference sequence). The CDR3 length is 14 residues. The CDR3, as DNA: TGTTCCAACAGTTTGGCTAGCGGGGTGAATGAGCAGTTCTTC. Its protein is CSNSLASGVNEQFF.

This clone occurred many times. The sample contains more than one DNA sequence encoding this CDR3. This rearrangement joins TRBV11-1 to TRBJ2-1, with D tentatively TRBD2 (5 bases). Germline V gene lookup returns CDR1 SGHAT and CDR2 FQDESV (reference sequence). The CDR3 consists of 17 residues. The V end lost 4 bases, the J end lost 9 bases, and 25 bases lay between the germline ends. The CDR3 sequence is CASSSPDSLGLRLEQFF. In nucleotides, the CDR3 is TGTGCCAGCAGCTCGCCAGATTCCTTAGGACTCCGCCTTGAGCAGTTCTTC.